This TCR beta chain was found in a study of T cells in Graves' hyperthyroidism and ophthalmopathy. Study-level points and caveats: Ophthalmopathy was model-predicted a median about 7.1 months pre-onset.

Template material for amplifying TCR beta CDR3 regions consisted of RNA transcripts. A set of HTBI primers served as the primers for a first-round RT-PCR of the TCR CDR3. TCRdb passed the multiplex PCR reads through MiXCR, listing each CDR3 protein once. The sample records over 250,000 distinct CDR3 sequences, less than 30% being singletons. This clonotype was detected a few times. Its antigen is not identified. This CDR3 has 13 amino acids. Per the germline V gene, CDR1 is GTSNPN and CDR2 is SVGIG (reference sequence). Trimming removed 2 bases at V and 6 bases at J, with 11 bases between. Diagnoses rested on clinical symptoms, serum thyroxine and TRAb, thyroid ultrasound and orbital computed tomography. PBMCs were derived from more than 8 ml fresh peripheral blood.

Sequences were obtained from blood. The chain couples TRBV30 to TRBJ1-5, with TRBD1 as a possible D gene (6 bases). This TCR was recovered from a middle-aged man with Graves' hyperthyroidism that later progressed to Graves' ophthalmopathy. The CDR3 loop reads CAWSSRQAQPQHF. The DNA for the CDR3 is TGTGCCTGGAGTTCACGACAGGCTCAGCCCCAGCATTTT.